The next 28 T cell receptor beta chains were all read from a single sample in a study of cytomegalovirus exposure and HLA in healthy donors. The PCR contained 60 Vbeta and 13 Jbeta primers. TCRdb keeps only in-frame clones here, not all; method: immunoSEQ multiplex PCR. The sample consists of 150,000 to 200,000 clones, roughly 73% of them appearing once. Sequenced: PBMCs. These receptors were obtained from a woman aged 40-49 years in good health and CMV-seropositive.

This rearrangement joins TRBV11-2 to TRBJ2-2, with D uncertain. V was trimmed by 5 bases and J by 6 bases, leaving 10 bases between them. The CDR3 loop spans 13 amino acids. Per germline, CDR1 SGHAT and CDR2 FQNNGV. The CDR3 nucleotides are TGTGCCAGCAGCCGCGAAGAAGCCGGGGAGCTGTTTTTT. As protein: CASSREEAGELFF.

This chain uses TRBV11-2 with TRBJ2-2, with 8 bases identical to TRBD1. This CDR3 has 14 residues. Germline-derived CDR1 and CDR2 are SGHAT and FQNNGV. The J segment lost 6 bases and the V segment lost 5 bases, leaving 5 bases of the junction unmatched. The CDR3 DNA reads TGTGCCAGCAGCCCACCGACAGGGGCCGGGGAGCTGTTTTTT. This encodes CASSPPTGAGELFF.

The chain has TRBV19 and TRBJ2-1; no clear D gene. V lost 5 bases to trimming and J lost 0 bases, with 17 bases between them. From germline, CDR1 is LNHDA and CDR2 SQIVND (reference sequence). The CDR3 loop spans 17 amino acids. Written as DNA, the CDR3 is TGTGCCAGTAGTCCCTCTAGATATTTGAGCTCCTACAATGAGCAGTTCTTC. Translated: CASSPSRYLSSYNEQFF.

The chain couples TRBV18 to TRBJ2-1, with D possibly matching TRBD2 (8 bases). Trimming left V 3 bases short and J 2 bases short, with 20 bases between. Germline CDR1 is KGHSH and CDR2 is LQKENI. This CDR3 is built from 18 residues. Here the CDR3 DNA reads TGTGCCAGCTCACCCAGGGGGATTAATAGCGGGACCTACAATGAGCAGTTCTTC. As protein: CASSPRGINSGTYNEQFF. The variable domain in full, completed from reference TRBV18 and TRBJ2-1, reads NAGVMQNPRHLVRRRGQEARLRCSPMKGHSHVYWYRQLPEEGLKFMVYLQKENIIDESGMPKERFSAEFPKEGPSILRIQQVVRGDSAAYFCASSPRGINSGTYNEQFFGPGTRLTVL.

The chain recombines TRBV14 with TRBJ2-7; possible D gene TRBD1, 5 bases. V was cut by 4 bases and J by 2 bases, with 12 bases left in between. CDR1 and CDR2 (germline): SGHDN, FVKESK. The CDR3 runs 14 residues. The CDR3 spells CASSPLTGPYEQYF. The CDR3 nucleotides read TGTGCCAGCAGCCCACTCACAGGCCCCTACGAGCAGTACTTC.

As DNA, the CDR3 is TGTGCCAGCAGCCTCGGGAGTTACAATGAGCAGTTCTTC. Its protein is CASSLGSYNEQFF. The rearrangement links TRBV7-2 to TRBJ2-1, with a weak D call TRBD2 (6 bases). The length of the CDR3 is 13 residues. The germline CDR1 and CDR2 sequences are SGHTA and FQGNSA. Between the trimmed V and J ends, which lost 5 bases and 4 bases, there was a span of 9 bases.

The chain employs TRBV7-2 and TRBJ2-7; the D gene is possibly TRBD1 (6 bases). V lost 3 bases and J 0 bases, leaving 12 bases between the germline ends. The CDR3 is 15 amino acids. Germline CDR1 is SGHTA and CDR2 is FQGNSA. CDR3 DNA sequence: TGTGCCAGCAGCTTCGACAGGCGCAGCTCCTACGAGCAGTACTTC. It is translated as CASSFDRRSSYEQYF.

In its sample, this clone was seen once. The chain couples TRBV5-6 to TRBJ2-7, with 16 bases that match TRBD2. The CDR3 loop spans 17 amino acids. With V trimmed by 0 bases and J by 5 bases, 5 bases remained unmatched. Germline CDR1 SGHDT, CDR2 YYEEEE. The CDR3 loop reads CASSLEGLAGGFHEQYF. In DNA, the CDR3 is TGTGCCAGCAGCTTGGAGGGACTAGCGGGAGGGTTCCACGAGCAGTACTTC.

This chain joins TRBV6-5 and TRBJ2-7; TRBD2 aligns across 7 bases. With V trimmed by 4 bases and J by 0 bases, 9 bases remained unmatched. Germline-derived CDR1 and CDR2 are MNHEY and SVGAGI. The CDR3 runs 16 residues. The CDR3 DNA follows: TGTGCCAGCAGTTCACTGTCGGGGGGTTCCTCCTACGAGCAGTACTTC. Amino acid sequence: CASSSLSGGSSYEQYF.

The rearrangement uses TRBV19 and TRBJ2-7; 9 nucleotides agree with TRBD1. Germline V gene lookup returns CDR1 LNHDA and CDR2 SQIVND (reference sequence). The CDR3 length is 14 residues. The V gene end was trimmed by 7 bases and the J gene end by 4 bases; junction bases not matched to a gene: 8. For the CDR3, the DNA is TGTGCCAGTAAGCAGGACAGGGGAAAGTACGAGCAGTACTTC. This encodes CASKQDRGKYEQYF.

This sequence joins TRBV19 and TRBJ2-5; maybe TRBD2 (6 bases). CDR1 and CDR2 from the germline V gene are LNHDA and SQIVND (reference sequence). The CDR3 consists of 18 residues. Trimming shortened V by 3 bases and J by 5 bases, and 25 bases separated the two germline ends. The DNA of the CDR3 is TGTGCCAGTAGTATTTTTGCCCCGGGAGTGTTAAGCAGGGAGACCCAGTACTTC. Its protein product is CASSIFAPGVLSRETQYF.

This clone was seen a single time. The gene calls are TRBV9 and TRBJ2-1; 12 nucleotides agree with TRBD2. The CDR3 contains 15 residues. V lost 3 bases to trimming and J lost 8 bases; unmatched junction nucleotides: 6. Germline V gene sequence: CDR1 SGDLS, CDR2 YYNGEE. The CDR3 DNA sequence: TGTGCCAGCAGCGAGACTAGCGGGAGAGTCCATGAGCAGTTCTTC. Its protein is CASSETSGRVHEQFF.

The gene calls are TRBV15 and TRBJ2-1; TRBD2 matches 8 bases. Unmatched junction bases numbered 6, after V lost 0 bases and J lost 5 bases. Germline V gene data show CDR1 as LNHNV and CDR2 as YYDKDF (reference sequence). This CDR3 contains 16 residues. This chain's CDR3 is CATSRDLGGGNNEQFF. CDR3 coding DNA: TGTGCCACCAGCAGAGATCTAGGCGGGGGGAACAATGAGCAGTTCTTC.

Points on this clone: Given the absence of the conserved phenylalanine or tryptophan at the CDR3 end, a read error is likely. No DNA is shown, since the ends of the CDR3 on it are uncertain; the CDR3 is the one TCRdb lists. This chain joins TRBV10-1 and TRBJ1-1; the table's D call of TRBD1 was not tested on the DNA. The CDR3 is 14 amino acids long, termini counted. CDR1 WNHNN and CDR2 SYGVQD come from the germline V gene (reference sequence). CDR3 sequence reads: CASSEWVGGRDERV.

The V and J genes are TRBV11-2 and TRBJ2-1; possible D gene TRBD2, 5 bases. CDR1 and CDR2 from the germline V gene are SGHAT and FQNNGV. The V end lost 7 bases, the J end lost 9 bases, and 19 bases lay between the germline ends. The CDR3 covers 14 residues. CDR3 sequence: CASTDIEGNGEQFF. CDR3 sequence (DNA): TGTGCCAGCACCGACATAGAGGGTAATGGTGAGCAGTTCTTC.

The V gene is TRBV27, the J gene TRBJ1-1; TRBD1 agrees at 7 bases. With V trimmed by 2 bases and J by 11 bases, 17 bases remained unmatched. CDR1 and CDR2 (germline): MNHEY, SMNVEV (reference sequence). The CDR3 spans 16 residues. The CDR3 DNA sequence: TGTGCCAGCAGTTTAAGGGGGCGGGGTGGTGTAGGAGGTGCTTTCTTT. Encoded protein: CASSLRGRGGVGGAFF.

The chain links TRBV30 to TRBJ2-3; D is possibly TRBD2 (8 bases). From germline, CDR1 is GTSNPN and CDR2 SVGIG (reference sequence). With 1 base removed from V and 8 bases from J, the gap between germline ends came to 19 bases. CDR3 size: 15 residues. The CDR3 bases are TGTGCCTGGAGTGCCAGGGGGACTAGAAGGGGTACGCAGTATTTT. Its translation: CAWSARGTRRGTQYF.

The table lists this clone with a few counts. The rearrangement joins TRBV10-2 to TRBJ1-1; D not certain. CDR1 WSHSY and CDR2 SAAADI come from the germline V gene. There are 14 residues in the CDR3. Trimming pared 3 bases from V and 1 base from J, leaving 9 bases between. CDR3 nucleotides: TGCGCCAGCAGTGATGTGGAGGGGAACACTGAAGCTTTCTTT. Translated, it gives CASSDVEGNTEAFF.

This sequence joins TRBV5-1 and TRBJ2-3; 7 positions agree with TRBD1. The junction had 8 bases not matched to a gene; V was cut back by 2 bases and J by 5 bases. CDR3 length equals 15 residues. Germline loops: CDR1 SGHRS, CDR2 YFSETQ. The CDR3 loop is CASSFGTANGDTQYF. The CDR3 nucleotides read TGCGCCAGCAGCTTCGGGACAGCGAATGGAGATACGCAGTATTTT.

The gene calls are TRBV28 and TRBJ1-1; D is uncertain. Germline V lookup: CDR1 MDHEN, CDR2 SYDVKM. Trimming pared 5 bases from V and 7 bases from J, leaving 23 bases between. This CDR3 has 16 residues. CDR3 DNA sequence: TGTGCCAGCAGTCTACAGAGTGCGGCGCGGGTGAATGAAGCTTTCTTT. This sequence encodes CASSLQSAARVNEAFF. The whole variable domain, remainder taken from reference TRBV28 and TRBJ1-1, is DVKVTQSSRYLVKRTGEKVFLECVQDMDHENMFWYRQDPGLGLRLIYFSYDVKMKEKGDIPEGYSVSREKKERFSLILESASTNQTSMYLCASSLQSAARVNEAFFGQGTRLTVV.

A remark on this clone: The sample holds other DNA sequences that translate to the same CDR3. The CDR3 is CAGHHGQGYNEQFF. In DNA, the CDR3 is TGTGCCGGTCACCACGGACAGGGTTACAATGAGCAGTTCTTC. The V call is TRBV2, the J call TRBJ2-1; 8 positions match TRBD1. Losses at the gene ends were 11 bases for V and 4 bases for J; bases not matched to a gene: 10. This CDR3 has 14 amino acids. Germline lookup yields CDR1 SNHLY and CDR2 FYNNEI.

The chain recombines TRBV28 with TRBJ1-2, with 8 bases that match TRBD1. V lost 3 bases and J lost 12; bases outside the gene matches: 18. Looked up from germline, CDR1 is MDHEN and CDR2 is SYDVKM. CDR3 length equals 16 residues. This CDR3 reads CASSFKGTGRVKGNTF. The CDR3 DNA follows: TGTGCCAGCAGTTTTAAGGGGACAGGCAGGGTTAAGGGGAACACCTTC.

This CDR3 is CSVRSSRSRQYEQYF. In DNA form, the CDR3 reads TGCAGCGTCCGGAGTTCGCGCAGTAGGCAGTACGAGCAGTACTTC. The chain has TRBV29-1 and TRBJ2-7, with no clear D. Trimming removed 6 bases from V and 4 bases from J, with 22 bases in between. Germline CDR1 SQVTM, CDR2 ANQGSEA. The CDR3 sequence is 15 residues long.

This chain uses TRBV7-3 with TRBJ2-3, with 9 bases that match TRBD2. Germline V gene sequence: CDR1 SGHTA, CDR2 FQGTGA. CDR3 length: 15 amino acids. After removal of 5 bases from V and 4 bases from J, the junction contained 7 bases not matched to a gene. The CDR3 DNA is TGTGCCAGCAGCGGGAGCGGGAGGTGGGCAGATACGCAGTATTTT. Protein: CASSGSGRWADTQYF. Full variable domain (missing parts from reference TRBV7-3 and TRBJ2-3): GAGVSQTPSNKVTEKGKYVELRCDPISGHTALYWYRQSLGQGPEFLIYFQGTGAADDSGLPNDRFFAVRPEGSVSTLKIQRTERGDSAVYLCASSGSGRWADTQYFGPGTRLTVL.

The chain is built from TRBV5-4 and TRBJ1-2; TRBD1 matches 8 bases. In germline, CDR1 is SGHNT, CDR2 YYREEE (reference sequence). V lost 2 bases, J lost 8 bases, and 8 bases stayed unmatched. CDR3 length: 14 amino acids. The CDR3 DNA follows: TGTGCCAGCAGCTTCGGACAGGGACAAAGCGGCTACACCTTC. This translates into CASSFGQGQSGYTF.

As regards this clone: This sample also contains other DNA sequences that code for the same CDR3. V usage is TRBV29-1 and J usage is TRBJ2-7; 12 bases align to TRBD2. Losses at the gene ends were 3 bases for V and 3 bases for J; bases not matched to a gene: 0. Germline V gives CDR1 SQVTM, CDR2 ANQGSEA. The CDR3 runs 13 residues. The CDR3 nucleotides are TGCAGCGTTGAGACTAGCGGGAGCTACGAGCAGTACTTC. Protein sequence: CSVETSGSYEQYF.

V gene TRBV9 combines with J gene TRBJ2-7; 9 nucleotides line up with TRBD1. The CDR3 extends over 14 amino acids. Looked up from germline, CDR1 is SGDLS and CDR2 is YYNGEE. The V and J ends lost 3 bases and 3 bases, in that order; junction bases with no gene match: 4. CDR3: CASSGPGQGYEQYF. CDR3 coding DNA: TGTGCCAGCAGCGGACCGGGACAGGGCTACGAGCAGTACTTC.

V and J are TRBV10-3 and TRBJ2-1; 10 positions match TRBD2. The CDR3 covers 14 residues. Germline V lookup: CDR1 ENHRY, CDR2 SYGVKD. V trimming: 11 bases; J trimming: 5 bases; junction bases outside the gene matches: 9. This CDR3 reads CAAKGTSANNEQFF. CDR3 bases: TGTGCCGCCAAGGGGACTAGCGCTAACAATGAGCAGTTCTTC.